The T cell receptor (beta chain) described here comes from a study of shared clonotypes between healthy human individuals. General study points: Larger richness was generally estimated for naive than memory subsets. Clonotypes that were shared across a handful of donors made up about 4.5% of naive CD4 clonotypes.

With respect to this clone: Its antigen is unknown.

The CDR3 loop spans 13 amino acids. Trimming removed 8 bases from V and 6 bases from J, with 14 bases in between. The germline gives CDR1 ENHRY, CDR2 SYGVKD. Nashville, Tennessee was home to all donors, each a Caucasian adult. Several immunoSEQ plates held equal portions of the genomic DNA taken from each subset. Method: immunoSEQ multiplex PCR; TCRdb's copy keeps in-frame clones and lacks some. The sample lists roughly 2.4 million clones, about 94% occurring once. The source is a man between 18 and 35 years old in good health. The specimen was naive CD4+ T cells sorted from blood. Subset specified: CD45RA+ positively selected. The V call is TRBV10-3, the J call TRBJ1-3; possible D gene TRBD1, 6 bases. The chain's CDR3 is CAIRRGLENTIYF. The CDR3 DNA sequence: TGTGCCATCCGCAGGGGTTTAGAAAACACCATATATTTT.